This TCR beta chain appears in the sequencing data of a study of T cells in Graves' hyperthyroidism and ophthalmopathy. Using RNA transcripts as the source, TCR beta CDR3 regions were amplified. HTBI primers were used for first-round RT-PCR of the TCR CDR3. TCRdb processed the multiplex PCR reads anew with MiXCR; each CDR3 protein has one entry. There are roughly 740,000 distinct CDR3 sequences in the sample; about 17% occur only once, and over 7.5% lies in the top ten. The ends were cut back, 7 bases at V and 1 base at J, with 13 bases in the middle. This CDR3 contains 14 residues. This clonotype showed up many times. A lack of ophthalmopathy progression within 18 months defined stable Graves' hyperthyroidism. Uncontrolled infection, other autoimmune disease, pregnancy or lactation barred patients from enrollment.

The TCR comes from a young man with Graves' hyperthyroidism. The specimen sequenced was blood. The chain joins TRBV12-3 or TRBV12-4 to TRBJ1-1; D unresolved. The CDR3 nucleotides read TGTGCCAGCACCAAAGGACGGAGGAACACTGAAGCTTTCTTT. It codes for CASTKGRRNTEAFF.